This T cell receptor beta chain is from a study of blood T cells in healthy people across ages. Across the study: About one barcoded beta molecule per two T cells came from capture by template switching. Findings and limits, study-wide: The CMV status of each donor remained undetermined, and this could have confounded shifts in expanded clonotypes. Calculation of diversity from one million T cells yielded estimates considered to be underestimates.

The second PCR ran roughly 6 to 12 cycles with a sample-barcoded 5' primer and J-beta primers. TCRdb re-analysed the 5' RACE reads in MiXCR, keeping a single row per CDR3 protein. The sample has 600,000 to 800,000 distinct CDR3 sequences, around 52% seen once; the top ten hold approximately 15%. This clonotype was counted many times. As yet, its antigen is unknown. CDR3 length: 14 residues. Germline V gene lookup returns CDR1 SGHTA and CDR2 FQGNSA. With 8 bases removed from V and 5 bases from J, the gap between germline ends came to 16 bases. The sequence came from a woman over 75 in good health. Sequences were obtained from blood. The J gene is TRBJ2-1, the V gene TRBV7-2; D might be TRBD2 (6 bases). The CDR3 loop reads CASGLRRGDNEQFF. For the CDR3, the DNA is TGTGCCAGCGGGTTGAGGCGGGGAGACAATGAGCAGTTCTTC.